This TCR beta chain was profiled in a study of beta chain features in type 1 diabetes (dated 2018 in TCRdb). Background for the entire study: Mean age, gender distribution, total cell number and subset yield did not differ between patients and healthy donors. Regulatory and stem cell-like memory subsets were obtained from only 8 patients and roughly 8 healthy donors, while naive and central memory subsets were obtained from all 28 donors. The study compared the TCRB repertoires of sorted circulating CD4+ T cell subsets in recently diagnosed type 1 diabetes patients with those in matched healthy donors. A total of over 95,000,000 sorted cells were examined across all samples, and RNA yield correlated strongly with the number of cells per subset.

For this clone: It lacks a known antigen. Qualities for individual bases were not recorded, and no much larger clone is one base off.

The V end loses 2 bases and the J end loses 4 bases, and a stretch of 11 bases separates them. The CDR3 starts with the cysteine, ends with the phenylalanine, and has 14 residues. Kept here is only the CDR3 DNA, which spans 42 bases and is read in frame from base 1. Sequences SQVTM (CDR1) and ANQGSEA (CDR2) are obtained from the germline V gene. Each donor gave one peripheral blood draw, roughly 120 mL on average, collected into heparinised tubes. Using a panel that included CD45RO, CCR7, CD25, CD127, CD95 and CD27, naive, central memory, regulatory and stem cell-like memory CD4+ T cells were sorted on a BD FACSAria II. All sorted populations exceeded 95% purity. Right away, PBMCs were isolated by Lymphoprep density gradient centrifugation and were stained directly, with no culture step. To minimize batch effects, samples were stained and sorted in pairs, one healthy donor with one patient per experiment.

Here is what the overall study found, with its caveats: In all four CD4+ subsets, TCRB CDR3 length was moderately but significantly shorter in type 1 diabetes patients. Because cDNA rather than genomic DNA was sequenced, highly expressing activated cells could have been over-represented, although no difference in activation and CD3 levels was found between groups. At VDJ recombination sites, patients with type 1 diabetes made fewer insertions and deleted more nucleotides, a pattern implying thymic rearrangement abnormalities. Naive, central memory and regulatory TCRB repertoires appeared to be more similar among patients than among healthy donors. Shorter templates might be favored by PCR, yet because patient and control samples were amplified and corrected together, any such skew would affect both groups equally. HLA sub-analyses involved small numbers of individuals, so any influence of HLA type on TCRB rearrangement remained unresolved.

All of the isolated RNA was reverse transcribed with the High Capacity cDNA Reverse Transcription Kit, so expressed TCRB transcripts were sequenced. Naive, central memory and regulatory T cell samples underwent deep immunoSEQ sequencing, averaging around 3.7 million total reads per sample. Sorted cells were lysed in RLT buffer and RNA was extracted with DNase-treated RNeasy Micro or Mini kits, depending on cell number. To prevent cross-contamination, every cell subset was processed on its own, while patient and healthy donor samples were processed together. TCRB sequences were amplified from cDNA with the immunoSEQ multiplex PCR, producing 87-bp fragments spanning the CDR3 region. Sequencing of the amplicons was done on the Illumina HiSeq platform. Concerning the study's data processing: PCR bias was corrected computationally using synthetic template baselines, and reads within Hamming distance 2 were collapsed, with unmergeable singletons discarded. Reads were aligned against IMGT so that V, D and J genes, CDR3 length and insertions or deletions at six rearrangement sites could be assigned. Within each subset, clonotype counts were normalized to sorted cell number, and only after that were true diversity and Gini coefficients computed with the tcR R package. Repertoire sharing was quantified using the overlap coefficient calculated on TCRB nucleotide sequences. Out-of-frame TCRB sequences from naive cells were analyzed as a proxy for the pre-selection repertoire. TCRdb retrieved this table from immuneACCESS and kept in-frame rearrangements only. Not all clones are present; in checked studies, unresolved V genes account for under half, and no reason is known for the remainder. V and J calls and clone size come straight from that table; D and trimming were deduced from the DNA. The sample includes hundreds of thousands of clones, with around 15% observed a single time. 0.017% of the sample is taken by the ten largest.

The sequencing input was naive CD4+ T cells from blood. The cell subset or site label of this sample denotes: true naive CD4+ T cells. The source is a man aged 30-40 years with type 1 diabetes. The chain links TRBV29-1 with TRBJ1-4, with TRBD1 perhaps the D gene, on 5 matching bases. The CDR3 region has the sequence CSVEYLGGNEKLFF. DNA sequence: TGCAGCGTTGAATATCTCGGGGGTAATGAAAAACTGTTTTTT.